This TCR beta chain was identified in a study of T cells after yellow fever vaccination. Synthesis of TCR cDNA relied on 5'RACE template switching, which attached a universal primer site and UMIs. Using its own MiXCR run on the 5' RACE reads, TCRdb lists one record per CDR3 protein. There are 450,000 to 550,000 distinct CDR3 sequences in the sample; about a fifth occur only once, and less than 20% lies in the top ten. Notes on the study in general: It was a small share of clonotypes that appeared in both CD4 and CD8 compartments.

The CDR3 totals 16 residues. Germline CDR1 MNHNS, CDR2 SASEGT. Trimming took 6 bases from V and 0 from J; bases not matched to a gene: 6. This clonotype came up many times. What it binds is not known. V is TRBV6-1 and J is TRBJ2-2, with TRBD2 matching 8 bases. This clonotype was obtained from a man younger than 35 who received the YFV17D yellow fever vaccine. Sequenced material: PBMCs, taken around 3 weeks after the first yellow fever vaccination. The CDR3 bases are TGTGCCAGCAGACCTCGGGGGGGCACGAACACCGGGGAGCTGTTTTTT. Residues: CASRPRGGTNTGELFF.